This section outlines one T cell receptor beta chain sequence together with its context. This record belongs to a study of PD-L1 blockade in urothelial cancer. Study details: From about 2014, patients received atezolizumab, given as 1,200 mg intravenously every 3 weeks. Counts from blood samples showed a median of 141,255 T cells. Investigators checked blood 3 weeks (second dose) and 6 weeks after treatment start.

Profiling relied on immunoSEQ multiplex PCR, and the TCRdb table lists in-frame clones only, not all of them. The data show about 130,000 clones, with more than 75% seen just once and 2.4% held by the top ten. The sample's time point: peripheral blood 6 weeks after treatment start. CDR3 length equals 18 residues. After removal of 6 bases from V and 2 bases from J, the junction contained 14 bases not matched to a gene. Per germline, CDR1 SEHNR and CDR2 FQNEAQ (reference sequence). The sequence derives from a man aged 45-65 years with urothelial cancer. The material was PBMCs, obtained around atezolizumab (anti-PD-L1) treatment. This chain links TRBV7-9 with TRBJ2-3, with TRBD1 identical over 10 bases. In nucleotides, the CDR3 is TGTGCCAGCAGTCAAAAGATAGATGGGACAGGGGACACAGATACGCAGTATTTT. Encoded protein: CASSQKIDGTGDTDTQYF.